What follows are 22 T cell receptor beta chains derived from one specimen sequenced in a study of shared clonotypes between healthy human individuals. Method: immunoSEQ multiplex PCR; TCRdb's copy keeps in-frame clones and lacks some. Of more than 2 million clones listed, almost 96% are singletons. Sequenced sample: naive CD4+ T cells sorted from blood. The sample's subset: CD45RA+ positively selected. These receptors came from a man aged 18 to 35 in good health.

The CDR3 region is CASSQLTSGGYGYTF. CDR3 nucleotides: TGTGCCAGCAGCCAACTGACTTCGGGCGGCTATGGCTACACCTTC. The V and J genes are TRBV14 and TRBJ1-2, with D unresolved. Deletions cut 2 bases from V and 4 bases from J, with 14 bases between. This CDR3 comprises 15 residues. Germline CDR1 SGHDN, CDR2 FVKESK.

V and J are TRBV6-1 and TRBJ1-2, with D perhaps matching TRBD1 (5 bases). Germline V gene lookup returns CDR1 MNHNS and CDR2 SASEGT. CDR3 length equals 14 residues. The germline V and J ends were trimmed by 4 bases and 7 bases, with 16 bases remaining between them. Written as DNA, the CDR3 is TGTGCCAGCAGTGGATGGGGGGGGTTGTCTGGCTACACCTTC. Translated, it gives CASSGWGGLSGYTF.

The genes are TRBV4-1 and TRBJ2-1, with 12 bases identical to TRBD2. CDR3 length: 16 amino acids. The germline CDR1 and CDR2 sequences are MGHRA and YSYEKL. V lost 2 bases, J lost 9 bases, and 8 bases stayed unmatched. The CDR3, as DNA: TGCGCCAGCAGCCAACTACTAGCGGGGGGAATCGGTGAGCAGTTCTTC. Translated: CASSQLLAGGIGEQFF.

The CDR3 DNA reads TGTGCCTGGAGTGTAACGCAAACCGGAAACACCATATATTTT. This translates into CAWSVTQTGNTIYF. V usage is TRBV30 and J usage is TRBJ1-3; the D is unclear. V dropped 0 bases and J dropped 4 bases, with 10 bases sitting between them. CDR1 and CDR2 (germline): GTSNPN, SVGIG (reference sequence). The CDR3 has 14 residues.

This chain links TRBV20-1 with TRBJ1-4; D call uncertain. Germline loops: CDR1 DFQATT, CDR2 SNEGSKA (reference sequence). The CDR3 runs 11 residues. V was cut by 1 base and J by 12 bases, with 9 bases left in between. The CDR3, as DNA: TGCAGTGCTAGAGCCCGGATGGAACTGTTTTTT. This codes for CSARARMELFF.

V usage is TRBV9 and J usage is TRBJ1-4; 7 positions agree with TRBD1. The CDR3 contains 15 residues. V dropped 3 bases and J dropped 3; count of bases not matched to a gene: 5. The germline V gene has CDR1 SGDLS and CDR2 YYNGEE. The CDR3 is CASSGRTGSNEKLFF. DNA for the CDR3: TGTGCCAGCAGCGGCCGGACAGGATCTAATGAAAAACTGTTTTTT. The whole variable domain, filled in from reference TRBV9 and TRBJ1-4, reads DSGVTQTPKHLITATGQRVTLRCSPRSGDLSVYWYQQSLDQGLQFLIQYYNGEERAKGNILERFSAQQFPDLHSELNLSSLELGDSALYFCASSGRTGSNEKLFFGSGTQLSVL.

The V and J genes are TRBV6-5 and TRBJ2-7; TRBD1 might be the D (6 bases). Germline V lookup: CDR1 MNHEY, CDR2 SVGAGI. This CDR3 region has 15 residues. V was clipped by 4 bases and J by 4 bases, with 17 bases between them. Here the CDR3 reads CASSLSPGQNYEQYF. CDR3 sequence (DNA): TGTGCCAGCAGTTTATCCCCCGGACAGAATTACGAGCAGTACTTC.

The V call is TRBV5-1, the J call TRBJ2-7; 8 nucleotides agree with TRBD1. In germline, CDR1 is SGHRS, CDR2 YFSETQ. Losses at the gene ends were 4 bases for V and 3 bases for J; bases not matched to a gene: 9. The CDR3 has 15 residues. The CDR3 loop reads CASSRGAGGNYEQYF. The CDR3 DNA is TGCGCCAGCAGCCGAGGCGCAGGGGGCAACTACGAGCAGTACTTC.

The chain joins TRBV5-1 to TRBJ2-7; TRBD1 agrees at 7 bases. CDR1 is SGHRS and CDR2 is YFSETQ in the germline V gene. The CDR3 contains 15 residues. Germline trimming cut 0 bases from V and 2 bases from J; bases unmatched to any gene: 5. For the CDR3, the DNA is TGCGCCAGCAGCTTGGAGGGGGCAGGAACCTACGAGCAGTACTTC. It yields the protein CASSLEGAGTYEQYF.

In regard to this clone: Additional DNA sequences in this sample encode the identical CDR3. This chain links TRBV6-1 with TRBJ2-2; D may be TRBD1 or TRBD2 (5 bases each). CDR1 MNHNS and CDR2 SASEGT come from the germline V gene. V lost 1 base to trimming and J lost 5 bases, with 11 bases between them. The CDR3 length is 15 residues. CDR3 sequence reads: CASSEGGRGTGELFF. CDR3 coding DNA: TGTGCCAGCAGTGAAGGGGGCAGAGGGACCGGGGAGCTGTTTTTT.

V usage is TRBV28 and J usage is TRBJ2-7; 10 bases agree with TRBD1. Losses at the gene ends were 5 bases for V and 3 bases for J; bases not matched to a gene: 13. CDR3 size: 17 residues. Looked up from germline, CDR1 is MDHEN and CDR2 is SYDVKM. The CDR3 DNA reads as TGTGCCAGCAGTCCCCTCCCGGACAGGGGGTTTTTCTACGAGCAGTACTTC. This translates into CASSPLPDRGFFYEQYF.

The gene calls are TRBV11-2 and TRBJ2-7; 8 bases are shared with TRBD2. The CDR3 spans 13 residues. V trimming: 7 bases; J trimming: 1 base; junction bases outside the gene matches: 3. The germline CDR1 and CDR2 sequences are SGHAT and FQNNGV. The CDR3 sequence: CASTAGGSYEQYF. Written as DNA, the CDR3 is TGTGCCAGCACCGCGGGGGGTTCCTACGAGCAGTACTTC.

Turning to this clone: Other DNA sequences within the sample encode an identical CDR3. V and J are TRBV5-1 and TRBJ1-1; D gene uncertain. The germline CDR1 and CDR2 sequences are SGHRS and YFSETQ. CDR3 size: 13 residues. Trimming removed 4 bases from V and 0 bases from J, with 7 bases in between. CDR3 nucleotides: TGCGCCAGCAGCGGAGTGATGAACACTGAAGCTTTCTTT. Translation: CASSGVMNTEAFF. Looking up the rest from reference TRBV5-1 and TRBJ1-1 gives the full variable domain: KAGVTQTPRYLIKTRGQQVTLSCSPISGHRSVSWYQQTPGQGLQFLFEYFSETQRNKGNFPGRFSGRQFSNSRSEMNVSTLELGDSALYLCASSGVMNTEAFFGQGTRLTVV.

This chain connects TRBV11-2 to TRBJ1-1, with D possibly TRBD1 on 5 matching bases. CDR3 length equals 15 residues. Germline V CDR1 and CDR2: SGHAT, FQNNGV. The V end lost 2 bases, the J end lost 1 base, and 11 bases lay between the germline ends. The CDR3 here is CASSLLEGWNTEAFF. The CDR3, as DNA: TGTGCCAGCAGCTTATTGGAGGGGTGGAACACTGAAGCTTTCTTT. Variable domain in full (rest from reference TRBV11-2 and TRBJ1-1): EAGVAQSPRYKIIEKRQSVAFWCNPISGHATLYWYQQILGQGPKLLIQFQNNGVVDDSQLPKDRFSAERLKGVDSTLKIQPAKLEDSAVYLCASSLLEGWNTEAFFGQGTRLTVV.

The chain employs TRBV5-1 and TRBJ2-7, with TRBD1 identical over 9 bases. CDR3 length equals 15 residues. Germline CDR1 reads SGHRS; CDR2 reads YFSETQ. J was trimmed by 2 bases and V by 4 bases; bases with no gene match: 7. CDR3 residues: CASSQRDRAAYEQYF. DNA for the CDR3: TGCGCCAGCAGCCAGAGGGACAGGGCAGCCTACGAGCAGTACTTC.

The V call is TRBV4-3, the J call TRBJ2-5; unclear D gene. Germline V gene sequence: CDR1 LGHNA, CDR2 YSLEER. This CDR3 has 14 residues. The germline V and J ends were trimmed by 1 base and 4 bases, with 10 bases remaining between them. CDR3 sequence (DNA): TGCGCCAGCAGCCAAGCGGTCGGCGTAGAGACCCAGTACTTC. Amino acids: CASSQAVGVETQYF.

The table lists this clone with a count of one. The chain couples TRBV27 to TRBJ1-5; no clear D. Germline V gene sequence: CDR1 MNHEY, CDR2 SMNVEV (reference sequence). The CDR3 is 13 amino acids. V was pared by 2 bases and J by 1 base, with 3 bases between. CDR3 residues: CASSLMSNQPQHF. DNA of the CDR3: TGTGCCAGCAGTTTAATGAGCAATCAGCCCCAGCATTTT.

This clone was observed a single time. This chain joins TRBV5-4 and TRBJ1-1; D gene ambiguous. The V gene lost 4 bases and the J gene lost 3 bases, with 13 bases spanning the gap. The germline V gene has CDR1 SGHNT and CDR2 YYREEE (reference sequence). The CDR3 has 14 amino acids. This CDR3 reads CASSPVGIDTEAFF. DNA of the CDR3: TGTGCCAGCAGCCCCGTGGGTATTGACACTGAAGCTTTCTTT.

The chain joins TRBV6-6 to TRBJ2-6; perhaps D is TRBD1 or TRBD2 (5 bases each). CDR1 and CDR2 (germline): MNHNY, SVGAGI (reference sequence). Trimming removed 8 bases from V and 2 bases from J, with 16 bases in between. CDR3 length equals 16 residues. The CDR3 loop is CASSPIGTPGANVLTF. The CDR3 DNA is TGTGCCAGCTCCCCAATAGGGACGCCTGGGGCCAACGTCCTGACTTTC.

The chain combines TRBV5-1 with TRBJ2-5; 10 bases map to TRBD2. The CDR3 runs to 18 residues. The V gene end was trimmed by 0 bases and the J gene end by 5 bases; junction bases not matched to a gene: 13. The germline V gene encodes CDR1 SGHRS and CDR2 YFSETQ. For the CDR3, the DNA is TGCGCCAGCAGCTTGGAGGGTAGCGGGGGGCCGTCGGTTGAGACCCAGTACTTC. Its protein is CASSLEGSGGPSVETQYF.

The V call is TRBV2, the J call TRBJ1-2, with 8 positions matching TRBD1. V was clipped by 5 bases and J by 0 bases; unmatched bases: 14. Germline V gene sequence: CDR1 SNHLY, CDR2 FYNNEI. The CDR3 length is 18 residues. The CDR3, as DNA: TGTGCCAGCAGTCTACTCAGGGGGCTGCCACCATCTAACTATGGCTACACCTTC. Its protein is CASSLLRGLPPSNYGYTF.

V is TRBV11-2 and J is TRBJ2-5; no reliable D call. The germline V gene has CDR1 SGHAT and CDR2 FQNNGV. Trimming removed 3 bases from V and 5 bases from J, with 13 bases in between. The CDR3 runs to 14 residues. This CDR3 reads CASSFNRISETQYF. CDR3 nucleotide sequence: TGTGCCAGCAGCTTTAACCGAATTTCCGAGACCCAGTACTTC.